This T cell receptor (beta chain) was retrieved from a study of PD-1 blockade in classical Hodgkin lymphoma. General observations from the study: After ASCT, patients who started nivolumab under 1 year later were excluded. Newly diagnosed patients were said to have less baseline TCR diversity than healthy donors did. What caused the repertoire differences, perhaps disease activity or prior therapy, remains undefined.

With no exception, relapse followed autologous stem cell transplantation in all patients, and brentuximab vedotin exposure varied. Complete response, partial response or progressive disease constituted the best responses recorded. With V trimmed by 3 bases and J by 3 bases, 14 bases remained unmatched. This CDR3 spans 17 amino acids. From germline, CDR1 is KGHSH and CDR2 LQKENI. TCRdb's copy holds only in-frame clones and misses some; the assay was immunoSEQ multiplex PCR. The data hold 100,000 or so clones, with 85% to 90% observed a single time. To note about this clone: Its target is not known.

The rearrangement joins TRBV18 to TRBJ2-7, with 7 nucleotides matching TRBD1. This sequence was found in a human donor with classical Hodgkin lymphoma. The sequenced sample was peripheral blood mononuclear cells (PBMCs), obtained before the second cycle of nivolumab. The CDR3 loop reads CASSPTYQLDRSYEQYF. The CDR3 region has the DNA TGTGCCAGCTCACCGACCTACCAATTGGACAGGAGCTACGAGCAGTACTTC.